These 9 T cell receptor beta chains came from one sample sequenced in a study of T cells after yellow fever vaccination. TCRdb reprocessed the 5' RACE reads with MiXCR, giving one entry per CDR3 protein. The repertoire holds hundreds of thousands of distinct CDR3 sequences, with roughly 4.3% as singletons. The sequencing here drew on PBMCs, taken 5 days after the yellow fever booster vaccination. The receptors derive from a man younger than 35 who received the YFV17D yellow fever vaccine.

The rearrangement joins TRBV15 to TRBJ2-7, with a possible D match to TRBD2 (6 bases). The germline V and J ends were trimmed by 0 bases and 6 bases, with 12 bases remaining between them. CDR3 size: 14 residues. In germline, CDR1 is LNHNV, CDR2 YYDKDF (reference sequence). The CDR3, as DNA: TGTGCCACCAGCAGAGATCTAGCGTCTAGCGAGCAGTACTTC. Translating it yields CATSRDLASSEQYF.

This clonotype has a handful of counts. The gene calls are TRBV27 and TRBJ1-2, with unresolved D. Trimming left V 2 bases short and J 8 bases short, with 9 bases between. CDR1 and CDR2 (germline): MNHEY, SMNVEV (reference sequence). The CDR3 is 12 amino acids. The CDR3 spells CASSLTGKGYTF. In nucleotides, the CDR3 is TGTGCCAGCAGTTTAACGGGGAAAGGCTACACCTTC.

This clonotype was recorded a few times. This chain uses TRBV7-2 with TRBJ2-1; 10 nucleotides line up with TRBD2. The V segment lost 1 base and the J segment 0 bases; nucleotides outside the gene matches: 0. The CDR3 sequence is 16 residues long. Germline CDR1 reads SGHTA; CDR2 reads FQGNSA. CDR3 sequence reads: CASSLERGGSYNEQFF. DNA for the CDR3: TGTGCCAGCAGCTTAGAGCGGGGGGGCTCCTACAATGAGCAGTTCTTC. Supplemented by reference TRBV7-2 and TRBJ2-1, the full variable domain reads GAGVSQSPSNKVTEKGKDVELRCDPISGHTALYWYRQSLGQGLEFLIYFQGNSAPDKSGLPSDRFSAERTGGSVSTLTIQRTQQEDSAVYLCASSLERGGSYNEQFFGPGTRLTVL.

The chain joins TRBV29-1 to TRBJ2-3, with D unclear. V was pared by 6 bases and J by 0 bases, with 10 bases between. The CDR3 is 13 amino acids. Germline lookup yields CDR1 SQVTM and CDR2 ANQGSEA. CDR3 coding DNA: TGCAGCGTCCCCTTGACTAGCACAGATACGCAGTATTTT. Protein: CSVPLTSTDTQYF.

This clonotype came up a few times. The gene calls are TRBV6-6 and TRBJ1-5, with 11 bases identical to TRBD1. Germline CDR1 reads MNHNY; CDR2 reads SVGAGI (reference sequence). J gave up 7 bases and V 2 bases, and 4 bases lay outside the gene matches. The CDR3 is made up of 15 amino acids. For the CDR3, the DNA is TGTGCCAGCAGTTACGGGACAGGGGGGGGACAGCCCCAGCATTTT. This encodes CASSYGTGGGQPQHF.

This clonotype appeared a few times. The chain has TRBV19 and TRBJ2-3; D possibly corresponds to TRBD2 (6 bases). Germline CDR1 LNHDA, CDR2 SQIVND (reference sequence). Trimming stripped 6 bases from V and 2 bases from J, with 15 bases between. CDR3 length: 15 amino acids. This CDR3 is CASRWEEDYTDTQYF. The CDR3 nucleotides are TGTGCCAGTAGATGGGAGGAGGACTACACAGATACGCAGTATTTT. The full variable domain, with the rest looked up from reference TRBV19 and TRBJ2-3, is DGGITQSPKYLFRKEGQNVTLSCEQNLNHDAMYWYRQDPGQGLRLIYYSQIVNDFQKGDIAEGYSVSREKKESFPLTVTSAQKNPTAFYLCASRWEEDYTDTQYFGPGTRLTVL.

In this sample, this clonotype turned up a few times. The J gene is TRBJ1-2, the V gene TRBV10-3; 7 bases line up with TRBD1. The V gene end was trimmed by 7 bases and the J gene end by 4 bases; junction bases not matched to a gene: 3. CDR1 is ENHRY and CDR2 is SYGVKD in the germline V gene. The CDR3 has 12 amino acids. The CDR3 reads CAIKAGGYGYTF. The CDR3 nucleotides are TGTGCCATCAAGGCAGGGGGCTATGGCTACACCTTC.

V gene TRBV7-2 combines with J gene TRBJ2-1; D ambiguous. Trimming stripped 5 bases from V and 1 base from J, with 12 bases between. The CDR3 sequence is 15 residues long. Germline assignment: CDR1 SGHTA and CDR2 FQGNSA. CDR3 coding DNA: TGTGCCAGCAGCCTACCCTCCAGATCCTACAATGAGCAGTTCTTC. Residues: CASSLPSRSYNEQFF.

There are a few counts of this clonotype. CDR3 sequence reads: CASSQDFRTGNTEAFF. DNA of the CDR3: TGCGCCAGCAGCCAAGATTTTAGGACTGGGAACACTGAAGCTTTCTTT. The V gene is TRBV4-3, the J gene TRBJ1-1; no definite D call. Trimming pared 0 bases from V and 1 base from J, leaving 12 bases between. In germline, CDR1 is LGHNA, CDR2 YSLEER. The CDR3 is 16 residues long.